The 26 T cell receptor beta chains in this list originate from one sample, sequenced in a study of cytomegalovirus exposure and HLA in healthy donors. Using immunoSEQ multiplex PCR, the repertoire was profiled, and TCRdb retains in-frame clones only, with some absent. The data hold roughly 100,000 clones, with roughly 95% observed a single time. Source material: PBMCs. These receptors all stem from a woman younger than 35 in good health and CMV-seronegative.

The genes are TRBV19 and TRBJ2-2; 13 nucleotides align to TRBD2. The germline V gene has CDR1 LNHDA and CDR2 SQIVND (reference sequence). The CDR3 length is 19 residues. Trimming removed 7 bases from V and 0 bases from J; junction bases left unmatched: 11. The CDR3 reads CASINLGLAGRPNTGELFF. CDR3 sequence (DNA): TGTGCCAGTATCAACTTGGGACTAGCGGGGAGGCCGAACACCGGGGAGCTGTTTTTT.

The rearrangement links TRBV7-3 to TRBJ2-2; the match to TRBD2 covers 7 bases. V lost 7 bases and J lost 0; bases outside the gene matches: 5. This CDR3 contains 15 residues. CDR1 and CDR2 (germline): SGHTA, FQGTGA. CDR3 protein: CASNERGANTGELFF. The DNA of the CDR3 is TGTGCCAGCAACGAGCGGGGTGCGAACACCGGGGAGCTGTTTTTT.

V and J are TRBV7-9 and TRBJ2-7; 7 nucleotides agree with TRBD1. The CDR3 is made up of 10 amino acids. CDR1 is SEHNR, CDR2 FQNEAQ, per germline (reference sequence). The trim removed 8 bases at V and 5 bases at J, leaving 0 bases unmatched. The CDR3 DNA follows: TGTGCCAGCCAGGGGGACGAGCAGTACTTC. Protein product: CASQGDEQYF.

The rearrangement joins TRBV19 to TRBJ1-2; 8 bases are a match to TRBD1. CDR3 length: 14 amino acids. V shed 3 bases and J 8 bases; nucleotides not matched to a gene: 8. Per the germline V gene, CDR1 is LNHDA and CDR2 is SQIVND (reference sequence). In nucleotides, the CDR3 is TGTGCCAGTAGTATGGGGCAGGGGGCGCGAGGCTACACCTTC. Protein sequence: CASSMGQGARGYTF. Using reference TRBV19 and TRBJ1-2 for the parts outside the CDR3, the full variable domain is DGGITQSPKYLFRKEGQNVTLSCEQNLNHDAMYWYRQDPGQGLRLIYYSQIVNDFQKGDIAEGYSVSREKKESFPLTVTSAQKNPTAFYLCASSMGQGARGYTFGSGTRLTVV.

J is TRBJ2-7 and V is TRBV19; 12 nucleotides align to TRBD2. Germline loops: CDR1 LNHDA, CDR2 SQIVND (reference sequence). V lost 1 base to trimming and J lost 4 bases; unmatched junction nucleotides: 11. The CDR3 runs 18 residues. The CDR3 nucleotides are TGTGCCAGTAGTATAGGGGCTAGCGGGAGGGCCTTCGTTTACGAGCAGTACTTC. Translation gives CASSIGASGRAFVYEQYF.

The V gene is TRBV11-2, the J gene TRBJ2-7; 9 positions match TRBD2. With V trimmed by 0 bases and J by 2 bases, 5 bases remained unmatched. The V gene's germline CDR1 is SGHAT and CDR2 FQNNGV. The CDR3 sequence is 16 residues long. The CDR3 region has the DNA TGTGCCAGCAGCTTAGAAAAAGCGGGGGGTGCCTACGAGCAGTACTTC. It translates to CASSLEKAGGAYEQYF. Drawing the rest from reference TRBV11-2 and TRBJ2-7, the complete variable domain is EAGVAQSPRYKIIEKRQSVAFWCNPISGHATLYWYQQILGQGPKLLIQFQNNGVVDDSQLPKDRFSAERLKGVDSTLKIQPAKLEDSAVYLCASSLEKAGGAYEQYFGPGTRLTVT.

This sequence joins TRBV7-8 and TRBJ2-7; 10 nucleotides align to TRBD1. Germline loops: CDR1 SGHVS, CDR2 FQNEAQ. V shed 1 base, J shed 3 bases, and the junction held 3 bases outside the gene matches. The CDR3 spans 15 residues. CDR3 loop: CASSLVGQGDYEQYF. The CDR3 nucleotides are TGTGCCAGCAGCTTAGTAGGACAGGGGGACTACGAGCAGTACTTC.

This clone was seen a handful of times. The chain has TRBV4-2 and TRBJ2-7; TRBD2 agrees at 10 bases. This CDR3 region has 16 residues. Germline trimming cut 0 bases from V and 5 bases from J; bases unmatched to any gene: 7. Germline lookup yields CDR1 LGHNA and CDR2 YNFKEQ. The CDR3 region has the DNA TGTGCCAGCAGCCAAGAACCCAGCGGGGGGGCGGACGAGCAGTACTTC. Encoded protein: CASSQEPSGGADEQYF.

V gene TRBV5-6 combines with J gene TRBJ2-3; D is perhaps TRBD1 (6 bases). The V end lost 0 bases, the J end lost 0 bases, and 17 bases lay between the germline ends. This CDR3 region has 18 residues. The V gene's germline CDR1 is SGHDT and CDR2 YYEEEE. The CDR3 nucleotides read TGTGCCAGCAGCTTGGAGTGGGACAAAACTTCTAGCACAGATACGCAGTATTTT. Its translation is CASSLEWDKTSSTDTQYF.

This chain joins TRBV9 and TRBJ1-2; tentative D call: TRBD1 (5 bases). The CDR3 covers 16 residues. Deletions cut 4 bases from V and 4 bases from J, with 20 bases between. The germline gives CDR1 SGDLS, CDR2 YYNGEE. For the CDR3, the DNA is TGTGCCAGCAGCCCCCCACCGCTCCAGGGCTTCTATGGCTACACCTTC. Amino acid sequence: CASSPPPLQGFYGYTF.

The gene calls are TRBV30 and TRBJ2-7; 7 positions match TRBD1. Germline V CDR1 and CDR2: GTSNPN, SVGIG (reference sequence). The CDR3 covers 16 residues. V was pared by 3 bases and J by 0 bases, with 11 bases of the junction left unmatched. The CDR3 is CAWSDIRGFYSYEQYF. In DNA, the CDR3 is TGTGCCTGGAGCGACATCAGGGGGTTCTACTCCTACGAGCAGTACTTC.

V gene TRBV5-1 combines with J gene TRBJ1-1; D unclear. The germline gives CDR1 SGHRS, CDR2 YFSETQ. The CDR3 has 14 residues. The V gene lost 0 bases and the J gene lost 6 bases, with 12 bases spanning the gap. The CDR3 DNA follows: TGCGCCAGCAGCTTGGTAACGGACTCAGCTGAAGCTTTCTTT. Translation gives CASSLVTDSAEAFF.

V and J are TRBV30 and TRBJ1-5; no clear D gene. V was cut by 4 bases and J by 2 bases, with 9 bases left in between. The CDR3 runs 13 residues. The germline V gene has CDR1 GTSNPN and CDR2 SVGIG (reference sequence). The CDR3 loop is CAWNSGGNQPQHF. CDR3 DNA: TGTGCCTGGAATTCCGGGGGCAATCAGCCCCAGCATTTT.

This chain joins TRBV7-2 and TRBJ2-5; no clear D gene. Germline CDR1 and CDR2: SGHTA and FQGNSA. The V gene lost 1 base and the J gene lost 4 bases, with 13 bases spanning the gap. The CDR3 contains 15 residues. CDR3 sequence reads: CASSLVGLPGETQYF. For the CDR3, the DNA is TGTGCCAGCAGCTTAGTTGGGTTGCCGGGAGAGACCCAGTACTTC.

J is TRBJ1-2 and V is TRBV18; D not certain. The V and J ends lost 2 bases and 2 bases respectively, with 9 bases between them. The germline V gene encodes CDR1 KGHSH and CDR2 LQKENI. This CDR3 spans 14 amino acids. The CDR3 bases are TGTGCCAGCTCACCAGCGGTGGAGAACTATGGCTACACCTTC. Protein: CASSPAVENYGYTF.

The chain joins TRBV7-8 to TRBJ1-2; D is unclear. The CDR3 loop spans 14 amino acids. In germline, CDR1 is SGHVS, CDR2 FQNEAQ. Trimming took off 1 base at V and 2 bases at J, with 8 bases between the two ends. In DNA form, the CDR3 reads TGTGCCAGCAGCTTAGTCAGGCGAAACTATGGCTACACCTTC. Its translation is CASSLVRRNYGYTF.

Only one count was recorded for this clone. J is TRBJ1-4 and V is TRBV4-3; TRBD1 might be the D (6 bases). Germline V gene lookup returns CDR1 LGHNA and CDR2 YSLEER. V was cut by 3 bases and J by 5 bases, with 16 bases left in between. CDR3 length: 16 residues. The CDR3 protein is CASSHATGRGNEKLFF. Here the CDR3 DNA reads TGCGCCAGCAGCCACGCCACCGGCAGGGGCAATGAAAAACTGTTTTTT.

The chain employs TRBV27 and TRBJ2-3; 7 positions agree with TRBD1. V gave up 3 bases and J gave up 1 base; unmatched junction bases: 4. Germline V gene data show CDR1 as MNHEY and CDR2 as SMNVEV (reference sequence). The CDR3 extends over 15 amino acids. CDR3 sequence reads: CASSLRDRGTDTQYF. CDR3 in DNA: TGTGCCAGCAGTTTGCGCGACAGGGGCACAGATACGCAGTATTTT.

CDR3 nucleotide sequence: TGTGCCAGCAGCGTAGTTCCGGGTGATGGCTACACCTTC. Amino acids: CASSVVPGDGYTF. V and J are TRBV9 and TRBJ1-2; D gene uncertain. The germline V gene encodes CDR1 SGDLS and CDR2 YYNGEE. This CDR3 is built from 13 residues. Trimming removed 0 bases at V and 6 bases at J, with 9 bases between.

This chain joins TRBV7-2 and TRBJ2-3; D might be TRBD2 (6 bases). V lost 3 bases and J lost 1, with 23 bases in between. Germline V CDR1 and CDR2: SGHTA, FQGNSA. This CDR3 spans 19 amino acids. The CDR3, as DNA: TGTGCCAGCAGCTTCCCCCGGGACGACCCCCCGGGGGGCACAGATACGCAGTATTTT. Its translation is CASSFPRDDPPGGTDTQYF.

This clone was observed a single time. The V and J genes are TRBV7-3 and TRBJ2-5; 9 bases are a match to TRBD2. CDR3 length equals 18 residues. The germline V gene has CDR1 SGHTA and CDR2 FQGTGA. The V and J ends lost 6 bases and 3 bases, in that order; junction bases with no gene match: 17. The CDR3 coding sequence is TGTGCCAGCAGACCGGGACTTGGTAGCGGGGGAGAAAAAGAGACCCAGTACTTC. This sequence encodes CASRPGLGSGGEKETQYF. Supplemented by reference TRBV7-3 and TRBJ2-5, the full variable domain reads GAGVSQTPSNKVTEKGKYVELRCDPISGHTALYWYRQSLGQGPEFLIYFQGTGAADDSGLPNDRFFAVRPEGSVSTLKIQRTERGDSAVYLCASRPGLGSGGEKETQYFGPGTRLLVL.

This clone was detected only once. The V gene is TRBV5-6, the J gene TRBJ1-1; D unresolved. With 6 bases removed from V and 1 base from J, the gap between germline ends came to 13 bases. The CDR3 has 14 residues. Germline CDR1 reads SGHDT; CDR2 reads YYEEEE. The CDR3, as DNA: TGTGCCAGCATCCAGGCGGGATGGAACACTGAAGCTTTCTTT. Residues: CASIQAGWNTEAFF.

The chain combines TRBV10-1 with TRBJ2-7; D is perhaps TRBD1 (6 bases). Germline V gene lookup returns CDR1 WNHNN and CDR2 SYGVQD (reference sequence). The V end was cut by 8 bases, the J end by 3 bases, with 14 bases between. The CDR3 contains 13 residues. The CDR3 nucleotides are TGCGCCAGCTTCTCAGGGGTGGGCTACGAGCAGTACTTC. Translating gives CASFSGVGYEQYF.

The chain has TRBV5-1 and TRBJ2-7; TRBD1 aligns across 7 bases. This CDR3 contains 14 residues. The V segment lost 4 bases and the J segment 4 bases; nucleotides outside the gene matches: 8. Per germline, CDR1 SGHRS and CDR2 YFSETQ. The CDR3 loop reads CASSGTGAAYEQYF. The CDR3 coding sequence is TGCGCCAGCAGCGGAACAGGGGCCGCATACGAGCAGTACTTC. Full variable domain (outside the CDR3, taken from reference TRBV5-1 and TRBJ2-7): KAGVTQTPRYLIKTRGQQVTLSCSPISGHRSVSWYQQTPGQGLQFLFEYFSETQRNKGNFPGRFSGRQFSNSRSEMNVSTLELGDSALYLCASSGTGAAYEQYFGPGTRLTVT.

The CDR3: CASSKAPGINEKLFF. The CDR3, as DNA: TGTGCCAGCAGCAAAGCCCCAGGGATAAATGAAAAACTGTTTTTT. The V call is TRBV21-1, the J call TRBJ1-4; the table's D call of TRBD1 was not tested on the DNA. TRBV21-1 is reported as a pseudogene. The CDR3 has 15 residues.

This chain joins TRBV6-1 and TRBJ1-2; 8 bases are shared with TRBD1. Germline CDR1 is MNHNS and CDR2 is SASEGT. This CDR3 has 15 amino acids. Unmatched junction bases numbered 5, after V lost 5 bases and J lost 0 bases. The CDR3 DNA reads TGTGCCAGCAGTAAAGAGACAGGGGCTAACTATGGCTACACCTTC. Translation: CASSKETGANYGYTF.